The 2 T cell receptor beta chains reported below all come from one sample, sequenced in a study of blood T cells in healthy people across ages. Together with a sample-barcoded 5' primer, a J-beta primer mix was included in a second PCR lasting roughly 6 to 12 cycles. TCRdb used MiXCR to reprocess the 5' RACE reads, holding one entry per CDR3 protein. The sample contains approximately 680,000 distinct CDR3 sequences, less than 40% of which appear only once. The sequenced sample was blood. Every receptor here comes from an elderly woman in good health.

This clonotype showed up just a few times. The chain has TRBV9 and TRBJ2-7; 12 nucleotides align to TRBD1. With 3 bases clipped from V and 0 bases from J, the junction kept 4 bases outside the gene matches. In germline, CDR1 is SGDLS, CDR2 YYNGEE. This CDR3 contains 16 residues. The CDR3: CASSASGQGASYEQYF. As DNA, the CDR3 is TGTGCCAGCAGCGCCTCGGGACAGGGGGCCTCCTACGAGCAGTACTTC.

The rearrangement uses TRBV30 and TRBJ1-6; no firm D call. This CDR3 has 15 amino acids. Trimming left V 0 bases short and J 9 bases short, with 15 bases between. The germline V gene encodes CDR1 GTSNPN and CDR2 SVGIG (reference sequence). The CDR3 coding sequence is TGTGCCTGGAGTGTGAGTCGGGTTCGGAGTTCACCCCTCCACTTT. Encoded protein: CAWSVSRVRSSPLHF.